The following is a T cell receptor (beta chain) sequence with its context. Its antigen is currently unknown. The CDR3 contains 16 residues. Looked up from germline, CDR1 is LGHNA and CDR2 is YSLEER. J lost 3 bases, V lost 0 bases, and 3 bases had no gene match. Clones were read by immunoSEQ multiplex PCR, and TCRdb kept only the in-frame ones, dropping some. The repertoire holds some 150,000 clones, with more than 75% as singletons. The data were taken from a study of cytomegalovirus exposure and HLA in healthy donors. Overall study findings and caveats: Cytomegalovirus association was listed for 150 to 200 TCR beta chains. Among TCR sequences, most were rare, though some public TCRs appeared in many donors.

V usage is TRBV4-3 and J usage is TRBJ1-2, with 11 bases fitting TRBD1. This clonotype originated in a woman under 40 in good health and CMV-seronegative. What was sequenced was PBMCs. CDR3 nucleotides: TGCGCCAGCAGCCAAGATTGGGACAGGGGGGACTATGGCTACACCTTC. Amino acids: CASSQDWDRGDYGYTF.